Presented here are 17 T cell receptor beta chains from one specimen sequenced in a study of blood T cell repertoires in COVID-19 (dated by TCRdb to 2019 to 2021). Receptor amplification or capture employed the immunoSEQ multiplex PCR assay. TCRdb carries this immuneACCESS record with in-frame sequences only. Its versions omit some clonotypes, under half of them owing to an unresolved V gene in the studies checked, with the rest unexplained. Here the sample has a few hundred thousand clones; under 90% occur a single time. 11% of the sample lies in the top ten. Sequencing input: peripheral blood. The receptor set was obtained from a woman aged 25 to 39 with COVID-19, enrolled during active disease.

CDR3 DNA sequence: TGCGCCAGCAGCGGGGGGTACGATGGCTACACCTTC. Residues: CASSGGYDGYTF. The chain joins TRBV5-1 to TRBJ1-2; D perhaps matches TRBD1 (5 bases). Looked up from germline, CDR1 is SGHRS and CDR2 is YFSETQ. This CDR3 contains 12 residues. V shed 4 bases and J shed 6 bases, with 10 bases lying between them. Based on the CDR3 plus reference TRBV5-1 and TRBJ1-2, the full variable domain is KAGVTQTPRYLIKTRGQQVTLSCSPISGHRSVSWYQQTPGQGLQFLFEYFSETQRNKGNFPGRFSGRQFSNSRSEMNVSTLELGDSALYLCASSGGYDGYTFGSGTRLTVV.

The chain has TRBV5-8 and TRBJ1-3; unclear D gene. V lost 5 bases to trimming and J lost 0 bases, with 9 bases between them. The CDR3 is 14 amino acids. Per germline, CDR1 SGHTS and CDR2 YDEGEE. Here the CDR3 DNA reads TGTGCCAGCAGTTATGGGAGCTCTGGAAACACCATATATTTT. Its protein product is CASSYGSSGNTIYF.

This chain connects TRBV18 to TRBJ1-6, with D unresolved. V lost 2 bases and J 0 bases, leaving 8 bases between the germline ends. The CDR3 contains 16 residues. The germline gives CDR1 KGHSH, CDR2 LQKENI. In nucleotides, the CDR3 is TGTGCCAGCTCACCAGTAAAGAGCTCCTATAATTCACCCCTCCACTTT. This gives the protein CASSPVKSSYNSPLHF.

The chain's CDR3 is CASTGPYNGYTF. The CDR3 DNA reads TGTGCCAGCACTGGGCCCTACAATGGCTACACCTTC. The V and J genes are TRBV6-5 and TRBJ1-2, with D unclear. From germline, CDR1 is MNHEY and CDR2 SVGAGI. The CDR3 covers 12 residues. The ends were cut back, 7 bases at V and 6 bases at J, with 12 bases in the middle.

This rearrangement joins TRBV28 to TRBJ2-3; TRBD2 matches 10 bases. CDR1 MDHEN and CDR2 SYDVKM come from the germline V gene. Trimming took 5 bases from V and 5 from J; bases not matched to a gene: 7. CDR3 size: 15 residues. The CDR3 protein is CASSGSGGAKDTQYF. The CDR3 DNA reads TGTGCCAGCAGTGGGAGCGGGGGGGCTAAAGATACGCAGTATTTT.

The genes are TRBV9 and TRBJ2-7, with D uncertain. Germline V gene lookup returns CDR1 SGDLS and CDR2 YYNGEE. With 2 bases removed from V and 0 bases from J, the gap between germline ends came to 15 bases. The CDR3 extends over 16 amino acids. CDR3 sequence (DNA): TGTGCCAGCAGCGTGTCGGCCACAAGGAGCTCCTACGAGCAGTACTTC. It codes for CASSVSATRSSYEQYF.

The chain combines TRBV30 with TRBJ2-5; 13 nucleotides align to TRBD2. CDR1 and CDR2 from the germline V gene are GTSNPN and SVGIG (reference sequence). There are 16 residues in the CDR3. The ends lost 4 bases at V and 5 bases at J; junction bases unmatched: 10. CDR3 sequence: CAWISTSGGADETQYF. The CDR3 DNA follows: TGTGCCTGGATTAGTACTAGCGGGGGGGCCGATGAGACCCAGTACTTC.

The chain combines TRBV4-1 with TRBJ2-5, with 7 nucleotides matching TRBD2. From germline, CDR1 is MGHRA and CDR2 YSYEKL. CDR3 length equals 15 residues. V lost 1 base, J lost 4 bases, and 6 bases stayed unmatched. The CDR3 loop is CASSQARGGVETQYF. In DNA, the CDR3 is TGCGCCAGCAGCCAAGCACGGGGAGGGGTAGAGACCCAGTACTTC.

V usage is TRBV30 and J usage is TRBJ2-5, with D tentatively TRBD2 (7 bases). V was pared by 4 bases and J by 2 bases, with 11 bases between. This CDR3 has 13 residues. CDR1 and CDR2 (germline): GTSNPN, SVGIG (reference sequence). The CDR3 DNA sequence: TGTGCCTGGAACGCGGGGGCACAAGAGACCCAGTACTTC. It encodes CAWNAGAQETQYF.

The J gene is TRBJ1-2, the V gene TRBV3-1 (or the pseudogene TRBV3-2), with D possibly being TRBD1 (6 bases). The germline gives CDR1 LGHDT, CDR2 YNNKEL (reference sequence). Trimming pared 4 bases from V and 7 bases from J, leaving 28 bases between. This CDR3 contains 18 residues. The CDR3 DNA follows: TGTGCCAGCAGCCCGAGGACAGCCAGCTCCCCAGAAAAAGGTGGCTACACCTTC. Translated, it gives CASSPRTASSPEKGGYTF.

The CDR3 protein is CASSAAGANNYGYTF. CDR3 nucleotides: TGTGCCAGCAGCGCGGCGGGGGCGAATAACTATGGCTACACCTTC. The rearrangement links TRBV9 to TRBJ1-2; the D gene is possibly TRBD1 (6 bases). Germline-derived CDR1 and CDR2 are SGDLS and YYNGEE. V lost 3 bases to trimming and J lost 1 base, with 13 bases between them. The CDR3 loop spans 15 amino acids.

This rearrangement joins TRBV11-2 to TRBJ1-3; 8 bases match TRBD1. The CDR3 is 16 residues long. The germline CDR1 and CDR2 sequences are SGHAT and FQNNGV. The ends lost 1 base at V and 5 bases at J; junction bases unmatched: 7. The CDR3 is CASSLGGTGWRNTIYF. CDR3 coding DNA: TGTGCCAGCAGCTTAGGCGGGACAGGTTGGAGAAACACCATATATTTT.

The V and J genes are TRBV12-5 and TRBJ1-2; possibly TRBD1 for D (6 bases). Trimming left V 2 bases short and J 3 bases short, with 7 bases between. This CDR3 region has 13 residues. Per germline, CDR1 LGHNT and CDR2 FRNRAP. CDR3 DNA: TGTGCTAGTGGTTTGACAGGGTACTATGGCTACACCTTC. This codes for CASGLTGYYGYTF.

V and J are TRBV19 and TRBJ1-6, with D possibly matching TRBD1 (5 bases). Deletions cut 0 bases from V and 7 bases from J, with 13 bases between. CDR1 and CDR2 (germline): LNHDA, SQIVND (reference sequence). The CDR3 spans 16 residues. This chain's CDR3 is CASSIDTRRVNSPLHF. The CDR3 coding sequence is TGTGCCAGTAGTATAGACACCCGCAGGGTAAATTCACCCCTCCACTTT.

The gene calls are TRBV6-6 and TRBJ2-2; TRBD1 might be the D (6 bases). CDR1 and CDR2 from the germline V gene are MNHNY and SVGAGI (reference sequence). V was clipped by 4 bases and J by 6 bases, with 9 bases between them. The CDR3 totals 13 residues. The DNA for the CDR3 is TGTGCCAGCAGTTTTGCAGGGGCCGGGGAGCTGTTTTTT. This gives the protein CASSFAGAGELFF.

The chain recombines TRBV14 with TRBJ2-3, with 8 bases identical to TRBD1. The CDR3 sequence is 15 residues long. The J segment lost 8 bases and the V segment lost 1 base, leaving 8 bases of the junction unmatched. CDR1 is SGHDN, CDR2 FVKESK, per germline. The CDR3 DNA reads as TGTGCCAGCAGCCAAGTCAGGGGGCGCTTTGGTACGCAGTATTTT. This translates into CASSQVRGRFGTQYF. Full variable domain (rest looked up from reference TRBV14 and TRBJ2-3): EAGVTQFPSHSVIEKGQTVTLRCDPISGHDNLYWYRRVMGKEIKFLLHFVKESKQDESGMPNNRFLAERTGGTYSTLKVQPAELEDSGVYFCASSQVRGRFGTQYFGPGTRLTVL.

V is TRBV18 and J is TRBJ1-4, with TRBD1 matching over 7 bases. V was pared by 4 bases and J by 2 bases, with 7 bases of the junction left unmatched. This CDR3 contains 16 residues. Germline V lookup: CDR1 KGHSH, CDR2 LQKENI. The CDR3 protein is CASSLNRGNTNEKLFF. The CDR3 DNA follows: TGTGCCAGCTCACTAAACAGGGGCAATACTAATGAAAAACTGTTTTTT.